Only one count was recorded for the clone carrying this T cell receptor beta chain. As yet, its antigen is unknown. This record belongs to a study of shared clonotypes between healthy human individuals. Across the study: Every donor yielded three CD4 naive, three CD4 memory, two CD8 naive and one CD8 memory plate. Study-wide points: Genetic and exposure-history diversity was limited by the few donors.

The V gene end was trimmed by 4 bases and the J gene end by 1 base; junction bases not matched to a gene: 2. The CDR3 is 14 amino acids. Per the germline V gene, CDR1 is MNHEY and CDR2 is SMNVEV (reference sequence). Genomic DNA (from each subset) was split evenly across several immunoSEQ plates. Clones were read by immunoSEQ multiplex PCR, and TCRdb kept only the in-frame ones, dropping some. This repertoire shows fewer than 1 million clones, about 96% found once; its top ten account for about 0.25%. Naivety among CD8 cells was defined by CD45RO negativity and positive CCR7 selection, thereby excluding terminally differentiated effector memory CD45RA+ cells.

Specimen: naive CD8+ T cells sorted from blood. This receptor was obtained from a man aged 25 to 40 in good health. This chain uses TRBV27 with TRBJ2-7, with TRBD2 matching 9 bases. This chain's CDR3 is CASSSREGSYEQYF. The CDR3 bases are TGTGCCAGCAGTTCGCGGGAGGGTTCCTACGAGCAGTACTTC.